The 26 T cell receptor beta chains below all came from one sample that was sequenced in a study of cytomegalovirus exposure and HLA in healthy donors. The PCR used 60 Vbeta and 13 Jbeta primers. Sequenced by immunoSEQ multiplex PCR; TCRdb stores in-frame clones only, minus some. The sample contains 100,000 to 150,000 clones, approximately 86% of which appear only once. Input material: PBMCs. All receptors derive from a boy aged 5 to 17 in good health and CMV-seronegative.

The chain carries TRBV19 and TRBJ2-1; D perhaps matches TRBD2 (6 bases). Trimming left V 4 bases short and J 6 bases short, with 10 bases between. From germline, CDR1 is LNHDA and CDR2 SQIVND (reference sequence). This CDR3 comprises 13 residues. As DNA, the CDR3 is TGTGCCAGTAGTAAGACTAGTTTCAATGAGCAGTTCTTC. Protein product: CASSKTSFNEQFF.

This clone turned up a few times. This chain uses TRBV2 with TRBJ2-7; weak D call: TRBD2 (6 bases). V lost 0 bases, J lost 6 bases, and 15 bases lay in between. Germline assignment: CDR1 SNHLY and CDR2 FYNNEI. The CDR3 totals 15 residues. The CDR3 nucleotides are TGTGCCAGCAGTGAAGCGCGAGGGGAGGCCTCCGAGCAGTACTTC. This encodes CASSEARGEASEQYF. The variable domain in full, with the rest retrieved from reference TRBV2 and TRBJ2-7, is EPEVTQTPSHQVTQMGQEVILRCVPISNHLYFYWYRQILGQKVEFLVSFYNNEISEKSEIFDDQFSVERPDGSNFTLKIRSTKLEDSAMYFCASSEARGEASEQYFGPGTRLTVT.

This chain uses TRBV7-8 with TRBJ1-2; D is perhaps TRBD1 (6 bases). This CDR3 is 16 amino acids long. Germline V gene data show CDR1 as SGHVS and CDR2 as FQNEAQ. Trimming shortened V by 0 bases and J by 4 bases, and 15 bases separated the two germline ends. Written as DNA, the CDR3 is TGTGCCAGCAGCTTAGCCTTAACAGGGAATGTCTATGGCTACACCTTC. Translating gives CASSLALTGNVYGYTF.

The chain combines TRBV7-9 with TRBJ1-4; 11 bases match TRBD1. With 5 bases clipped from V and 8 bases from J, the junction kept 4 bases outside the gene matches. CDR1 and CDR2 from the germline V gene are SEHNR and FQNEAQ (reference sequence). The CDR3 has 14 amino acids. CDR3 protein: CASSVGTGGEKLFF. The CDR3 DNA reads as TGTGCCAGCAGCGTCGGGACAGGGGGGGAAAAACTGTTTTTT.

This chain links TRBV6-1 with TRBJ1-5, with unresolved D. Trimming removed 2 bases at V and 5 bases at J, with 10 bases between. Germline-derived CDR1 and CDR2 are MNHNS and SASEGT. This CDR3 has 14 residues. The chain's CDR3 is CASSEIETYQPQHF. DNA of the CDR3: TGTGCCAGCAGTGAAATCGAAACTTATCAGCCCCAGCATTTT.

This clone was counted a few times. The J gene is TRBJ1-4, the V gene TRBV6-5, with D possibly matching TRBD1 (5 bases). The germline gives CDR1 MNHEY, CDR2 SVGAGI. V was pared by 5 bases and J by 8 bases, with 18 bases between. This CDR3 comprises 15 residues. CDR3: CASSRRGGTGEKLFF. The DNA for the CDR3 is TGTGCCAGCAGTCGTCGCGGGGGGACCGGGGAAAAACTGTTTTTT.

This rearrangement joins TRBV5-6 to TRBJ2-1; maybe TRBD1 (6 bases). The V gene's germline CDR1 is SGHDT and CDR2 YYEEEE. V lost 1 base, J lost 6 bases, and 14 bases lay in between. The CDR3 has 15 amino acids. The CDR3 nucleotides are TGTGCCAGCAGCTTGTGGTCAGGGGTGAGCAATGAGCAGTTCTTC. As protein: CASSLWSGVSNEQFF.

This clone was picked up a small number of times. The V call is TRBV19, the J call TRBJ2-2, with 9 nucleotides matching TRBD1. CDR1 and CDR2 from the germline V gene are LNHDA and SQIVND (reference sequence). The CDR3 loop spans 17 amino acids. V gave up 5 bases and J gave up 8 bases; unmatched junction bases: 15. CDR3 sequence: CASSVDRGARRTGELFF. DNA for the CDR3: TGTGCCAGTAGTGTTGACAGGGGGGCACGAAGGACGGGGGAGCTGTTTTTT.

V usage is TRBV27 and J usage is TRBJ2-1; a possible D gene is TRBD1 (6 bases). Deletions cut 8 bases from V and 9 bases from J, with 11 bases between. CDR3 size: 11 residues. Germline V gives CDR1 MNHEY, CDR2 SMNVEV (reference sequence). CDR3 amino acids: CASGRTVEQFF. In nucleotides, the CDR3 is TGTGCCAGCGGAAGGACAGTTGAGCAGTTCTTC.

This chain links TRBV7-9 with TRBJ1-2, with D possibly matching TRBD1 (5 bases). The V gene lost 1 base and the J gene lost 2 bases, with 11 bases spanning the gap. Germline V gene data show CDR1 as SEHNR and CDR2 as FQNEAQ (reference sequence). The CDR3 is made up of 15 amino acids. The CDR3 DNA reads as TGTGCCAGCAGCTTAGAATCAGGGAGGAACTATGGCTACACCTTC. Its translation is CASSLESGRNYGYTF.

The gene calls are TRBV19 and TRBJ2-7; no clear D. Trimming took off 0 bases at V and 2 bases at J, with 8 bases between the two ends. In germline, CDR1 is LNHDA, CDR2 SQIVND (reference sequence). CDR3 length equals 14 residues. CDR3 in DNA: TGTGCCAGTAGTATAGATAGCCGGGCCTACGAGCAGTACTTC. Encoded protein: CASSIDSRAYEQYF.

The chain is built from TRBV9 and TRBJ2-2; possibly TRBD1 for D (6 bases). Trimming cost V 0 bases and J 6 bases, with 12 bases left between them. Looked up from germline, CDR1 is SGDLS and CDR2 is YYNGEE. The CDR3 length is 15 residues. The CDR3 region has the DNA TGTGCCAGCAGCGTAGCTACCCAGGGGTCCGGGGAGCTGTTTTTT. Its translation: CASSVATQGSGELFF.

The chain employs TRBV29-1 and TRBJ1-2; 11 bases are a match to TRBD1. The CDR3 has 15 amino acids. Germline values: CDR1 SQVTM, CDR2 ANQGSEA. The ends lost 8 bases at V and 0 bases at J; junction bases unmatched: 8. The chain's CDR3 is CSSWTGGEANYGYTF. In nucleotides, the CDR3 is TGCAGCTCTTGGACAGGGGGCGAAGCTAACTATGGCTACACCTTC. Full variable domain (rest looked up from reference TRBV29-1 and TRBJ1-2): SAVISQKPSRDICQRGTSLTIQCQVDSQVTMMFWYRQQPGQSLTLIATANQGSEATYESGFVIDKFPISRPNLTFSTLTVSNMSPEDSSIYLCSSWTGGEANYGYTFGSGTRLTVV.

The V call is TRBV14, the J call TRBJ1-2; possibly TRBD1 for D (6 bases). Germline CDR1 SGHDN, CDR2 FVKESK. V shed 6 bases and J shed 7 bases, with 12 bases lying between them. CDR3 length equals 12 residues. The chain's CDR3 is CASRRAGAGYTF. CDR3 bases: TGTGCCAGCAGGCGGGCGGGGGCTGGCTACACCTTC.

The chain is built from TRBV10-3 and TRBJ2-3; TRBD2 aligns across 10 bases. V trimming: 6 bases; J trimming: 2 bases; junction bases outside the gene matches: 8. The CDR3 runs 16 residues. CDR1 is ENHRY and CDR2 is SYGVKD in the germline V gene. CDR3 in DNA: TGTGCCATCAGGGCTAGCGGGGGTGCCTCCACAGATACGCAGTATTTT. Translating it yields CAIRASGGASTDTQYF.

The J gene is TRBJ1-5, the V gene TRBV7-9, with TRBD1 identical over 7 bases. With V trimmed by 5 bases and J by 3 bases, 4 bases remained unmatched. CDR1 SEHNR and CDR2 FQNEAQ come from the germline V gene (reference sequence). The CDR3 totals 14 residues. DNA for the CDR3: TGTGCCAGCAGCGCCGACAGGGACAATCAGCCCCAGCATTTT. It encodes CASSADRDNQPQHF.

This clone was recorded only once. One end of the junction does not line up with germline, which may come from a read error. V usage is TRBV4-1 and J usage is TRBJ1-2; D gene uncertain. Germline V CDR1 and CDR2: MGHRA, YSYEKL. This CDR3 region has 13 residues. The CDR3, as DNA: TGCGCCAGCAGCCAGGGAGGTAGCTATGGCTACCCCTTC. Residues: CASSQGGSYGYPF.

The V gene is TRBV30, the J gene TRBJ2-5, with TRBD1 identical over 8 bases. J was trimmed by 4 bases and V by 2 bases; bases with no gene match: 9. CDR3 length: 15 amino acids. CDR1 and CDR2 (germline): GTSNPN, SVGIG (reference sequence). The CDR3 loop is CAWSLRQGAVETQYF. Written as DNA, the CDR3 is TGTGCCTGGAGTCTGAGGCAGGGGGCTGTAGAGACCCAGTACTTC.

To note about this clone: A junction end diverges from the germline sequence, so it may reflect a read error. V usage is TRBV6-1 and J usage is TRBJ1-2; tentative D call: TRBD1 (6 bases). Germline loops: CDR1 MNHNS, CDR2 SASEGT. The CDR3 totals 15 residues. CDR3 residues: CASSERGDRNYGYPF. CDR3 in DNA: TGTGCCAGCAGTGAAAGGGGAGACAGGAACTATGGCTACCCCTTC.

The V gene is TRBV5-4, the J gene TRBJ1-2, with TRBD1 as a possible D gene (5 bases). The CDR3 covers 15 residues. V shed 4 bases and J shed 4 bases, with 17 bases lying between them. Per germline, CDR1 SGHNT and CDR2 YYREEE (reference sequence). CDR3 in DNA: TGTGCCAGCAGCCGGTCTGGGGCAGGGATCTATGGCTACACCTTC. It yields the protein CASSRSGAGIYGYTF. The whole variable domain, remainder taken from reference TRBV5-4 and TRBJ1-2, is ETGVTQSPTHLIKTRGQQVTLRCSSQSGHNTVSWYQQALGQGPQFIFQYYREEENGRGNFPPRFSGLQFPNYSSELNVNALELDDSALYLCASSRSGAGIYGYTFGSGTRLTVV.

V gene TRBV19 combines with J gene TRBJ2-2; D may be TRBD1 (6 bases). CDR1 LNHDA and CDR2 SQIVND come from the germline V gene (reference sequence). The ends were cut back, 4 bases at V and 4 bases at J, with 16 bases in the middle. The CDR3 has 16 residues. The CDR3 DNA reads as TGTGCCAGTAGTACCTTGGGCAGGGGCGGCACCGGGGAGCTGTTTTTT. It codes for CASSTLGRGGTGELFF.

J is TRBJ2-7 and V is TRBV18; the match to TRBD1 covers 10 bases. The ends lost 0 bases at V and 5 bases at J; junction bases unmatched: 10. This CDR3 is built from 17 residues. Germline CDR1 is KGHSH and CDR2 is LQKENI. The CDR3 sequence: CASSPPSGTGVGDEQYF. As DNA, the CDR3 is TGTGCCAGCTCACCACCGTCCGGGACAGGGGTTGGCGACGAGCAGTACTTC.

The chain has TRBV19 and TRBJ1-4, with a possible D match to TRBD1 (5 bases). V lost 7 bases, J lost 0 bases, and 12 bases lay in between. Looked up from germline, CDR1 is LNHDA and CDR2 is SQIVND (reference sequence). CDR3 length equals 15 residues. In DNA, the CDR3 is TGTGCCAGTAATAGCGGGGCGACAACTAATGAAAAACTGTTTTTT. The encoded protein is CASNSGATTNEKLFF.

The chain joins TRBV7-6 to TRBJ1-4; D is perhaps TRBD1 (6 bases). The ends were cut back, 4 bases at V and 6 bases at J, with 12 bases in the middle. The CDR3 is 14 amino acids. Germline V CDR1 and CDR2: SGHVS, FNYEAQ. CDR3 region: CASSSTGGDEKLFF. DNA for the CDR3: TGTGCCAGCAGCTCGACAGGTGGCGATGAAAAACTGTTTTTT. Drawing the rest from reference TRBV7-6 and TRBJ1-4, the complete variable domain is GAGVSQSPRYKVTKRGQDVALRCDPISGHVSLYWYRQALGQGPEFLTYFNYEAQQDKSGLPNDRFSAERPEGSISTLTIQRTEQRDSAMYRCASSSTGGDEKLFFGSGTQLSVL.

This clone has only one observation. J is TRBJ2-1 and V is TRBV6-6; 8 bases are a match to TRBD2. Germline trimming cut 6 bases from V and 7 bases from J; bases unmatched to any gene: 5. Germline loops: CDR1 MNHNY, CDR2 SVGAGI (reference sequence). This CDR3 region has 13 residues. The CDR3: CASRTGGPNEQFF. The CDR3 DNA reads as TGTGCCAGCAGAACGGGGGGGCCAAATGAGCAGTTCTTC.

The J gene is TRBJ2-4, the V gene TRBV27; 7 positions match TRBD2. The trim removed 1 base at V and 9 bases at J, leaving 12 bases unmatched. The germline CDR1 and CDR2 sequences are MNHEY and SMNVEV (reference sequence). The CDR3 has 16 amino acids. The CDR3 nucleotides are TGTGCCAGCAGTTTATGGGGGGGAGTTGACTCGGTCATTCAGTACTTC. Protein sequence: CASSLWGGVDSVIQYF.